This T cell receptor beta chain was obtained from a study of CD8+CD57+ T cells in acquired aplastic anemia (dated by TCRdb to the late 2010s). General notes on the study: On average, sorted CD4+ and CD8+ cells yielded approximately 3 ug of extracted DNA, with a range of roughly 0.18 to 30 ug.

On this clonotype: Its antigen is unknown. No base quality values were provided; no much bigger clone lies one nucleotide off.

The study deep-sequenced TCR repertoires of sorted CD4+ and CD8+ blood T cells from severe aplastic anemia patients and healthy subjects. Ficoll-Paque density gradient centrifugation was used to isolate peripheral blood mononuclear cells. Before DNA was extracted, CD4+ and CD8+ T cells were sorted using either FACS or magnetic beads. From the germline V gene, CDR1 is SGHRS and CDR2 is YFSETQ. V is pared back by 0 bases and J by 2 bases, with 12 bases lying between the germline termini. The CDR3 runs 15 amino acids, cysteine and phenylalanine included. Of all the DNA, just the CDR3 is kept, 45 bases in frame from base 1. Genomic DNA served as template for TCR beta VDJ combination and CDR3 sequence profiling. TCR repertoire sequencing was run on an Illumina HiSeq 2000. Concerning the study's data processing: TRBV/TRBJ rearrangement plots, CDR3 size and DJ length profiles, and Simpson's diversity index were used to assess repertoires. Whichever DNA sequence was most abundant in the deep sequencing data was defined as the immunodominant clone. CDR3 amino acid sequences were checked for sharing across subjects and were also compared against the VDJdb database and published repertoires. The public reads were reprocessed in TCRdb via fastp at Q25 and MiXCR, keeping in-frame beta chains. Each entry merges the rows of one CDR3 protein and shows their most common DNA and genes. Clone size and V and J calls follow TCRdb, not the original study. Here the sample has 250,000 to 300,000 distinct CDR3 sequences; about 56% occur a single time. The top ten constitute 8% of the sample.

Overall study outcomes, separate from this receptor: Patients and healthy controls showed no significant difference in CD8+ Simpson's diversity (P=0.060). Although twenty-nine CD8+ CDR3 sequences were shared by patients and controls, these sequences appeared highly expressed in patients and within the immunodominant clones of patients.

This chain joins TRBV5-1 to TRBJ2-7, with TRBD1 tentatively as D gene (6 bases match). The TCR comes from a human donor with severe aplastic anemia or a healthy control (not recorded which). The sequencing input was sorted CD4+, CD8+, or CD8+CD57+ T cells (not recorded which) from PBMCs. The CDR3 protein is CASSLAWGQAYEQYF. The nucleotide sequence is given as TGCGCCAGCAGCTTGGCATGGGGACAAGCCTACGAGCAGTACTTC.